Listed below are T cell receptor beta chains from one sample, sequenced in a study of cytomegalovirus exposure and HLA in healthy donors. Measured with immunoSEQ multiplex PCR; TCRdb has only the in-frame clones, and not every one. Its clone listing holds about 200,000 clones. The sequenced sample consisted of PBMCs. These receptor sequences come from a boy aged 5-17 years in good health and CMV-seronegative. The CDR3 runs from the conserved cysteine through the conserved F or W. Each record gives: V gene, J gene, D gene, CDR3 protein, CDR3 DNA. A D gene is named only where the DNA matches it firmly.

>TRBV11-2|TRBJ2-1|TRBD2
CASRGIAGGPSEQFF
TGTGCCAGCAGGGGGATAGCGGGGGGGCCTTCTGAGCAGTTCTTC
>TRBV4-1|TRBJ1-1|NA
CASSQGQFLNTEAFF
TGCGCCAGCAGCCAAGGACAGTTTCTGAACACTGAAGCTTTCTTT
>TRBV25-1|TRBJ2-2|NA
CASSLGGARVTGELFF
TGTGCCAGCAGTCTTGGGGGGGCTCGTGTCACCGGGGAGCTGTTTTTT
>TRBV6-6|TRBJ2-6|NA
CASSDQGSGANVLTF
TGTGCCAGCAGTGACCAGGGATCTGGGGCCAACGTCCTGACTTTC
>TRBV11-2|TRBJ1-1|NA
CASSLAGVGTEAFF
TGTGCCAGCAGCTTAGCAGGGGTGGGCACTGAAGCTTTCTTT
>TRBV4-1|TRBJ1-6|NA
CASSQVSVRLGRSPLHF
TGCGCCAGCAGCCAAGTGAGCGTCCGCCTGGGTAGATCACCCCTCCACTTT
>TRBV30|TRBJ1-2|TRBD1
CAWSAGQGYGYTF
TGTGCCTGGAGCGCGGGACAGGGCTATGGCTACACCTTC
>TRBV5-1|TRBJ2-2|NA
CASSFSENTGELFF
TGCGCCAGCAGCTTCTCAGAGAACACCGGGGAGCTGTTTTTT
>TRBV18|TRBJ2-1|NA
CASSQLPQGGNEQFF
TGTGCCAGCTCACAACTCCCCCAGGGAGGCAATGAGCAGTTCTTC
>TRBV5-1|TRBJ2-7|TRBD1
CASTPTGTVGYEQYF
TGCGCCAGCACCCCTACCGGGACAGTAGGCTACGAGCAGTACTTC
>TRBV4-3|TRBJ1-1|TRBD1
CASSLDGTARTEAFF
TGCGCCAGCAGCCTTGATGGGACAGCTAGGACTGAAGCTTTCTTT
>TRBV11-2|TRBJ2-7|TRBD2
CASSRRLAGGADEQYF
TGTGCCAGCAGCCGCCGACTAGCGGGGGGGGCGGACGAGCAGTACTTC
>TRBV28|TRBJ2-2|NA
CASSASPGELFF
TGTGCCAGCAGTGCGAGTCCCGGGGAGCTGTTTTTT
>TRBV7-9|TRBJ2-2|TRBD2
CASSLAPSGGINTGELFF
TGTGCCAGCAGCTTAGCGCCTAGCGGGGGAATAAACACCGGGGAGCTGTTTTTT
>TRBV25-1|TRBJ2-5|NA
CASSEDRFQETQYF
TGTGCCAGCAGTGAGGACAGATTCCAAGAGACCCAGTACTTC
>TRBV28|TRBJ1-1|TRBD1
CASTGGTEAFF
TGTGCCAGCACAGGGGGCACTGAAGCTTTCTTT
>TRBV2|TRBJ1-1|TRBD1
CASRYRGVDTEAFF
TGTGCCAGCAGGTACAGGGGCGTAGACACTGAAGCTTTCTTT
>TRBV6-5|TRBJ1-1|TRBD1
CASSYTDRAEAFF
TGTGCCAGCAGTTACACCGACAGGGCTGAAGCTTTCTTT
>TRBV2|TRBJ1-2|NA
CASSEPLGGVVVNYGYTF
TGTGCCAGCAGTGAACCTCTTGGGGGGGTAGTCGTTAACTATGGCTACACCTTC
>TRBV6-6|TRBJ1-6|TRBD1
CASSVPDRGSPLHF
TGTGCCAGCAGTGTCCCGGACAGGGGTTCACCCCTCCACTTT
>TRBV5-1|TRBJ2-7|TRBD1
CASSHRGDPSYEQYF
TGCGCCAGCAGCCACAGGGGAGACCCTTCCTACGAGCAGTACTTC
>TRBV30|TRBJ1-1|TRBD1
CAWSVGTGAQAFF
TGTGCCTGGAGTGTAGGGACAGGGGCACAGGCTTTCTTT
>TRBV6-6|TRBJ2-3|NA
CASSLPRETDTQYF
TGTGCCAGCAGCCTGCCCCGGGAGACAGATACGCAGTATTTT
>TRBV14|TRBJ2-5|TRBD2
CASSQESGGLETQYF
TGTGCCAGCAGCCAAGAGTCGGGGGGGCTTGAGACCCAGTACTTC
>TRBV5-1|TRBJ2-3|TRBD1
CASSPDRGTDTQYF
TGCGCCAGCAGCCCGGACAGGGGCACAGATACGCAGTATTTT
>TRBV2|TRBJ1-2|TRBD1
CASLRDREKVYGYTF
TGTGCCAGCCTCCGGGACAGGGAGAAGGTCTATGGCTACACCTTC
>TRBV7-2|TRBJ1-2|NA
CASSPHRDRGYTF
TGTGCCAGCAGCCCACACAGGGATAGAGGCTACACCTTC
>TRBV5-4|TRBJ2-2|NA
CASSPIAGDGELFF
TGTGCCAGCAGCCCCATTGCGGGTGACGGGGAGCTGTTTTTT
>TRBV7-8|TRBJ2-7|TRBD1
CASSLPGGGEQYF
TGTGCCAGCAGCTTACCAGGGGGTGGCGAGCAGTACTTC
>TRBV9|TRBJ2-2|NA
CASSVGTHSTGELFF
TGTGCCAGCAGCGTAGGAACCCACTCAACCGGGGAGCTGTTTTTT
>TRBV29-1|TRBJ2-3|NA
CSVDPETGSDTQYF
TGCAGCGTTGACCCTGAGACAGGATCAGATACGCAGTATTTT
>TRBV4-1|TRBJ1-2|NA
CASSQIGGAPEKGYTF
TGCGCCAGCAGCCAAATCGGGGGAGCGCCCGAAAAAGGCTACACCTTC
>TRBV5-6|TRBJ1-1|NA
CASSLEGGTGAFF
TGTGCCAGCAGCTTGGAAGGGGGTACTGGAGCTTTCTTT
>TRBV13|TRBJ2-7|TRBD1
CASSSTGRVGEQYF
TGTGCCAGCAGCTCGACAGGGCGGGTGGGGGAGCAGTACTTC
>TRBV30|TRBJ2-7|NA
CAWLYPNRPSYEQYF
TGTGCCTGGCTCTACCCAAATCGCCCCTCCTACGAGCAGTACTTC
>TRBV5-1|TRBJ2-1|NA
CAARSGNEQFF
TGCGCCGCACGATCCGGGAATGAGCAGTTCTTC
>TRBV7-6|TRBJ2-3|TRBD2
CASSPGGTRTIRNTQYF
TGTGCCAGCAGCCCCGGGGGGACTAGAACGATCCGGAATACGCAGTATTTT
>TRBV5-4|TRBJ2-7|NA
CASSLETGTPYEQYF
TGTGCCAGCAGCTTGGAGACAGGAACCCCCTACGAGCAGTACTTC
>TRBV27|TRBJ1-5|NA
CASSLTSRIGIGNQPQHF
TGTGCCAGCAGTTTAACAAGTAGGATTGGAATCGGGAATCAGCCCCAGCATTTT
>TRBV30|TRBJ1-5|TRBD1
CAWSYWTGVSPQHF
TGTGCCTGGAGTTATTGGACAGGAGTTTCCCCCCAGCATTTT
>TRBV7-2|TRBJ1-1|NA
CASSTHPPDSEAFF
TGTGCCAGCAGCACACACCCCCCGGACTCTGAAGCTTTCTTT
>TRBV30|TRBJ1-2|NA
CAWSEVAGGYTF
TGTGCCTGGAGCGAGGTCGCTGGGGGCTACACCTTC
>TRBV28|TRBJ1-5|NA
CASSVIPRGGPGSNQPQHF
TGTGCCAGCAGTGTAATACCCCGCGGGGGGCCGGGGAGCAATCAGCCCCAGCATTTT
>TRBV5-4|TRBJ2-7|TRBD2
CASSFGLADNNYEQYF
TGTGCCAGCAGCTTTGGACTAGCCGACAATAACTACGAGCAGTACTTC
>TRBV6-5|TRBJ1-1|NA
CASSYSIGGGNTEAFF
TGTGCCAGCAGTTACTCGATCGGTGGGGGCAACACTGAAGCTTTCTTT
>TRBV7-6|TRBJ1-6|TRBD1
CASSFGQGAINSPLHF
TGTGCCAGCAGCTTCGGACAGGGGGCGATCAATTCACCCCTCCACTTT
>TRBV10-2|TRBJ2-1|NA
CASSLYSYNEQFF
TGCGCCAGCAGTCTGTACTCCTACAATGAGCAGTTCTTC
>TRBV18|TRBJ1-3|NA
CASSQYREGNTIYF
TGTGCCAGCTCACAGTACAGGGAAGGAAACACCATATATTTT
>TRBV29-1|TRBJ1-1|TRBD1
CSVRTGGHTEAFF
TGCAGCGTGCGGACAGGGGGCCACACTGAAGCTTTCTTT
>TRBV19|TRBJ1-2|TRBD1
CASSPTTGRFYGYTF
TGTGCCAGTAGTCCGACGACAGGGAGGTTCTATGGCTACACCTTC